A single sample gave rise to the 20 T cell receptor beta chains below, sequenced in a study of PD-1 and CTLA-4 blockade in melanoma. Only in-frame clones appear in the TCRdb table, and some are missing; sequencing was by immunoSEQ multiplex PCR. The sample lists approximately 15,000 clones, 70% to 80% occurring once. Source: CD8+ T cells from peripheral blood, taken from a patient given anti-PD-1 treatment. The receptors were sampled from a human donor with melanoma.

The gene calls are TRBV29-1 and TRBJ2-2; D possibly corresponds to TRBD1 (6 bases). CDR3 length: 13 amino acids. In germline, CDR1 is SQVTM, CDR2 ANQGSEA. V was cut by 8 bases and J by 0 bases, with 10 bases left in between. Here the CDR3 DNA reads TGCAGCTACAGGGCTCCGAACACCGGGGAGCTGTTTTTT. Amino acid sequence: CSYRAPNTGELFF.

This rearrangement joins TRBV2 to TRBJ2-1, with 11 bases lining up with TRBD2. The CDR3 extends over 14 amino acids. CDR1 and CDR2 from the germline V gene are SNHLY and FYNNEI. V shed 7 bases and J 4 bases; nucleotides not matched to a gene: 3. The CDR3 protein is CASNSGRGYNEQFF. DNA of the CDR3: TGTGCCAGCAATAGCGGGAGGGGATACAATGAGCAGTTCTTC.

The V call is TRBV29-1, the J call TRBJ1-2, with a possible D match to TRBD1 (5 bases). V lost 8 bases and J 3 bases, leaving 10 bases between the germline ends. Germline V lookup: CDR1 SQVTM, CDR2 ANQGSEA. The CDR3 sequence is 11 residues long. For the CDR3, the DNA is TGCAGCACAGGTGGCGACTATGGCTACACCTTC. Amino acid sequence: CSTGGDYGYTF.

J is TRBJ2-1 and V is TRBV19, with 7 bases lining up with TRBD2. The CDR3 covers 14 residues. Germline CDR1 is LNHDA and CDR2 is SQIVND (reference sequence). Trimming took 6 bases from V and 8 from J; bases not matched to a gene: 10. CDR3 in DNA: TGTGCCAGTAGGCCCCCCGGCGGGGGTGATGAGCAGTTCTTC. Protein product: CASRPPGGGDEQFF.

The chain links TRBV4-1 to TRBJ2-1; D perhaps matches TRBD1 (6 bases). Germline CDR1 and CDR2: MGHRA and YSYEKL. Trimming cost V 1 base and J 7 bases, with 20 bases left between them. The length of the CDR3 is 17 residues. The CDR3 sequence is CASSQVGGRGTGNEQFF. The CDR3 region has the DNA TGCGCCAGCAGCCAAGTTGGGGGCAGGGGAACGGGGAATGAGCAGTTCTTC.

V usage is TRBV6-1 and J usage is TRBJ2-7; D unclear. Per germline, CDR1 MNHNS and CDR2 SASEGT. The CDR3 extends over 15 amino acids. V was trimmed by 2 bases and J by 6 bases, leaving 17 bases between them. The CDR3 loop is CASSERRVTSGEQYF. CDR3 DNA sequence: TGTGCCAGCAGTGAAAGGAGAGTGACATCGGGCGAGCAGTACTTC.

The chain joins TRBV6-6 to TRBJ2-7; D not resolved. CDR3 length: 13 amino acids. Germline V gene data show CDR1 as MNHNY and CDR2 as SVGAGI (reference sequence). The V end lost 4 bases, the J end lost 5 bases, and 12 bases lay between the germline ends. The CDR3, as DNA: TGTGCCAGCAGTTCCAGCGCTGGTAACGAGCAGTACTTC. This gives the protein CASSSSAGNEQYF.

V gene TRBV3-1 (or the pseudogene TRBV3-2) combines with J gene TRBJ2-5, with TRBD2 matching 9 bases. Germline V gene lookup returns CDR1 LGHDT and CDR2 YNNKEL (reference sequence). Germline trimming cut 6 bases from V and 1 base from J; bases unmatched to any gene: 15. This CDR3 spans 18 amino acids. The CDR3 nucleotides read TGTGCCAGCAGTCCTCCCCGTCGGGCTAGCGGGATCCAAGAGACCCAGTACTTC. Its protein is CASSPPRRASGIQETQYF.

This chain connects TRBV6-2 or TRBV6-3 to TRBJ1-2; D is ambiguous. V lost 4 bases and J 3 bases, leaving 12 bases between the germline ends. Germline CDR1 MNHEY, CDR2 SVGEGT. This CDR3 contains 14 residues. The CDR3 region has the DNA TGTGCCAGCAGTTTCCGTACAACCTACTATGGCTACACCTTC. Translating gives CASSFRTTYYGYTF.

The rearrangement joins TRBV7-9 to TRBJ2-1; D unresolved. CDR3 length equals 17 residues. Between the trimmed V and J ends, which lost 5 bases and 1 base, there was a span of 18 bases. Germline values: CDR1 SEHNR, CDR2 FQNEAQ (reference sequence). The CDR3 DNA sequence: TGTGCCAGCAGCCTCGGTCCTGTAGGACGGTCCTACAATGAGCAGTTCTTC. It specifies CASSLGPVGRSYNEQFF.

V and J are TRBV10-3 and TRBJ2-3; no firm D call. Germline V gives CDR1 ENHRY, CDR2 SYGVKD. V was cut by 0 bases and J by 0 bases, with 16 bases left in between. CDR3 length equals 18 residues. The CDR3 DNA reads as TGTGCCATCAGTGAGTCGACTCCGAACGGGCAGAGCACAGATACGCAGTATTTT. Residues: CAISESTPNGQSTDTQYF.

This chain joins TRBV13 and TRBJ2-5, with 7 bases fitting TRBD1. Germline CDR1 is PRHDT and CDR2 is FYEKMQ (reference sequence). The CDR3 is made up of 17 amino acids. V lost 5 bases to trimming and J lost 3 bases; unmatched junction nucleotides: 15. This CDR3 is CASSAAYRGSQEETQYF. CDR3 sequence (DNA): TGTGCCAGCAGCGCTGCGTACAGGGGCAGTCAAGAAGAGACCCAGTACTTC.

This chain joins TRBV2 and TRBJ1-1; D remains unclear. V dropped 6 bases and J dropped 2 bases, with 7 bases sitting between them. The CDR3 spans 12 residues. Germline V gene data show CDR1 as SNHLY and CDR2 as FYNNEI. The CDR3 coding sequence is TGTGCCAGCAGCCCCGCCAACACTGAAGCTTTCTTT. Residues: CASSPANTEAFF. Full variable domain (outside the CDR3, taken from reference TRBV2 and TRBJ1-1): EPEVTQTPSHQVTQMGQEVILRCVPISNHLYFYWYRQILGQKVEFLVSFYNNEISEKSEIFDDQFSVERPDGSNFTLKIRSTKLEDSAMYFCASSPANTEAFFGQGTRLTVV.

V usage is TRBV5-4 and J usage is TRBJ2-1; TRBD2 matches at 10 bases. The ends lost 4 bases at V and 2 bases at J; junction bases unmatched: 6. Germline V gene sequence: CDR1 SGHNT, CDR2 YYREEE (reference sequence). The CDR3 loop spans 16 amino acids. The CDR3 protein is CASSLSTSGPYNEQFF. CDR3 sequence (DNA): TGTGCCAGCAGCCTATCGACTAGCGGGCCCTACAATGAGCAGTTCTTC.

This chain connects TRBV7-6 to TRBJ2-7; no clear D. The V end lost 6 bases, the J end lost 4 bases, and 13 bases lay between the germline ends. This CDR3 comprises 13 residues. The germline V gene encodes CDR1 SGHVS and CDR2 FNYEAQ. This CDR3 is CASSSRDGYEQYF. CDR3 DNA: TGTGCCAGCAGTTCAAGAGACGGATACGAGCAGTACTTC.

This clone came up a few times. The V call is TRBV7-2, the J call TRBJ1-3, with D tentatively TRBD1 (5 bases). V gave up 1 base and J gave up 2 bases, with 9 bases separating them. There are 15 residues in the CDR3. From germline, CDR1 is SGHTA and CDR2 FQGNSA. The CDR3 loop reads CASSLGQGPGNTIYF. In DNA form, the CDR3 reads TGTGCCAGCAGCTTAGGTCAGGGCCCTGGAAACACCATATATTTT.

The chain uses TRBV23-1 and TRBJ2-5; 7 bases are a match to TRBD1. TRBV23-1 is recorded as an ORF, its role being uncertain. The V segment lost 6 bases and the J segment 5 bases; nucleotides outside the gene matches: 6. The CDR3 contains 13 residues. DNA for the CDR3: TGCGCCAGCAGATCAACAGGGGAGGAGACCCAGTACTTC. Residues: CASRSTGEETQYF.

The gene calls are TRBV3-1 (or the pseudogene TRBV3-2) and TRBJ2-4, with 11 bases identical to TRBD2. CDR3 size: 19 residues. Germline V gene lookup returns CDR1 LGHDT and CDR2 YNNKEL (reference sequence). V lost 1 base and J lost 3; bases outside the gene matches: 11. The CDR3 here is CASSQVWLAGGAGKNIQYF. The CDR3 DNA is TGTGCCAGCAGCCAAGTGTGGCTAGCGGGGGGAGCGGGCAAAAACATTCAGTACTTC.

This clone was observed a single time. The chain combines TRBV11-2 with TRBJ1-2, with a possible D match to TRBD1 (6 bases). CDR1 and CDR2 (germline): SGHAT, FQNNGV. The CDR3 consists of 16 residues. The V end lost 11 bases, the J end lost 4 bases, and 26 bases lay between the germline ends. The CDR3 loop is CACGGGGGKEVYGYTF. CDR3 DNA: TGTGCCTGCGGGGGGGGCGGGGGCAAAGAGGTCTATGGCTACACCTTC.

This chain connects TRBV4-1 to TRBJ2-7; 9 nucleotides match TRBD1. V dropped 4 bases and J dropped 1; count of bases not matched to a gene: 8. This CDR3 is built from 16 residues. Germline V CDR1 and CDR2: MGHRA, YSYEKL. CDR3: CASSREPGQGSYEQYF. In nucleotides, the CDR3 is TGCGCCAGCAGCCGAGAACCGGGACAGGGATCCTACGAGCAGTACTTC.